The rows below give T cell receptor beta chains drawn from one sample of a study of T cell changes during pregnancy in multiple sclerosis. TCRdb's table, derived via immunoSEQ multiplex PCR, lists solely in-frame clones and lacks some. The sample holds roughly 73,000 clones, approximately 92% seen once. The specimen was peripheral blood, collected in the second trimester of pregnancy. These receptors were obtained from a female donor in good health, enrolled as a control in a pregnancy study. Each CDR3 is given with its conserved first and last residue. D genes are given only for firm matches. The listing skips clone size in some rows; elsewhere it reads once, few, many or a size class.

CDR3 protein | CDR3 DNA | D gene | CDR3 length | V gene | clone size | J gene
CASGRGIGGGNGYTF | TGTGCTAGTGGTAGGGGGATTGGGGGGGGAAATGGCTACACCTTC | NA | 15 | TRBV12-5 | NA | TRBJ1-2
CASSLYQTGDSSPLHF | TGTGCCAGCAGCTTATACCAGACAGGGGACTCTTCACCCCTCCACTTT | TRBD1 | 16 | TRBV5-6 | NA | TRBJ1-6
CASRLAGDEQFF | TGTGCCAGCCGTCTAGCGGGGGATGAGCAGTTCTTC | TRBD2 | 12 | TRBV2 | NA | TRBJ2-1
CASSPTSGGLRNTGELFF | TGTGCCAGCAGCCCGACTAGCGGGGGGTTAAGGAACACCGGGGAGCTGTTTTTT | TRBD2 | 18 | TRBV7-6 | NA | TRBJ2-2
CSAYEEKLFF | TGCAGTGCTTACGAGGAAAAACTGTTTTTT | NA | 10 | TRBV20-1 | NA | TRBJ1-4
CASSPRTGAGWNSPLHF | TGCGCCAGCAGCCCCAGGACAGGGGCTGGCTGGAATTCACCCCTCCACTTT | TRBD1 | 17 | TRBV5-1 | NA | TRBJ1-6
CASSQQEIGNQPQHF | TGTGCCAGCAGCCAACAGGAGATAGGCAATCAGCCCCAGCATTTT | NA | 15 | TRBV7-2 | NA | TRBJ1-5
CASSRIITGEYTDTQYF | TGTGCCAGCAGCCGGATAATAACGGGGGAGTACACAGATACGCAGTATTTT | NA | 17 | TRBV5-4 | NA | TRBJ2-3
CASTLSGSDTQYF | TGTGCCAGCACCCTTAGCGGGTCAGATACGCAGTATTTT | TRBD2 | 13 | TRBV6-6 | NA | TRBJ2-3
CAISESEQFRLETQYF | TGTGCCATCAGTGAGTCGGAGCAATTTAGGCTTGAGACCCAGTACTTC | NA | 16 | TRBV10-3 | NA | TRBJ2-5
CASSLKSGSSTDTQYF | TGTGCCAGCAGCTTAAAAAGCGGATCTAGCACAGATACGCAGTATTTT | NA | 16 | TRBV7-8 | NA | TRBJ2-3
CASSLAGTGGTMNTEAFF | TGCGCCAGCAGCTTGGCCGGGACAGGGGGAACTATGAACACTGAAGCTTTCTTT | TRBD1 | 18 | TRBV5-1 | NA | TRBJ1-1
CATKGVGNQPQHF | TGTGCCACTAAGGGGGTCGGCAATCAGCCCCAGCATTTT | NA | 13 | TRBV6-5 | NA | TRBJ1-5
CASSDGGLTEAFF | TGTGCCAGCAGTGATGGAGGGCTCACTGAAGCTTTCTTT | NA | 13 | TRBV6-1 | NA | TRBJ1-1
CASTILEGDTEAFF | TGTGCCAGCACCATATTAGAAGGGGATACTGAAGCTTTCTTT | NA | 14 | TRBV6-1 | once | TRBJ1-1
CASSINTGGNSYEQYF | TGTGCCAGTAGTATAAACACCGGGGGGAACTCCTACGAGCAGTACTTC | TRBD2 | 16 | TRBV19 | NA | TRBJ2-7
CASSRNRADGNTIYF | TGTGCCAGCTCCCGTAACAGGGCAGATGGAAACACCATATATTTT | NA | 15 | TRBV18 | NA | TRBJ1-3
CAWSVRGVGGNQPQHF | TGTGCCTGGAGTGTACGTGGAGTTGGCGGCAATCAGCCCCAGCATTTT | NA | 16 | TRBV30 | NA | TRBJ1-5
CASLSGNTEAFF | TGTGCCAGCCTCAGCGGGAACACTGAAGCTTTCTTT | NA | 12 | TRBV27 | NA | TRBJ1-1
CASGDRGWDEQYF | TGTGCCAGCGGGGACAGGGGGTGGGACGAGCAGTACTTC | TRBD1 | 13 | TRBV28 | NA | TRBJ2-7
CASSQGWGTEAFF | TGTGCCAGCAGCCAGGGGTGGGGCACTGAAGCTTTCTTT | NA | 13 | TRBV2 | NA | TRBJ1-1
CASSLETSGGQNTGELFF | TGTGCCAGCAGCTTAGAAACTAGCGGGGGCCAGAACACCGGGGAGCTGTTTTTT | TRBD2 | 18 | TRBV7-6 | NA | TRBJ2-2
CSAPGQGYDTQYF | TGCAGCGCTCCGGGACAGGGCTACGATACGCAGTATTTT | TRBD1 | 13 | TRBV29-1 | NA | TRBJ2-3
CSVAQGASYEQYF | TGCAGCGTCGCACAGGGGGCCTCCTACGAGCAGTACTTC | TRBD1 | 13 | TRBV29-1 | NA | TRBJ2-7
CASTTGQGAQGGYTF | TGTGCCAGTACCACGGGACAGGGGGCGCAAGGCGGCTACACCTTC | TRBD1 | 15 | TRBV19 | NA | TRBJ1-2
CASSPDRVEEKLFF | TGTGCCAGCAGTCCGGACAGGGTAGAAGAAAAACTGTTTTTT | TRBD1 | 14 | TRBV5-4 | NA | TRBJ1-4
CASGLGTSGTDTQYF | TGTGCTAGTGGTTTGGGGACTAGCGGCACAGATACGCAGTATTTT | TRBD2 | 15 | TRBV12-5 | NA | TRBJ2-3
CASSPQTGLNTEAFF | TGTGCCAGCAGCCCCCAGACAGGGTTGAACACTGAAGCTTTCTTT | TRBD1 | 15 | TRBV7-2 | NA | TRBJ1-1
CASTTPGVGELFF | TGTGCCAGTACTACCCCCGGGGTTGGGGAGCTGTTTTTT | NA | 13 | TRBV19 | NA | TRBJ2-2
CASRQGSNYGYTF | TGTGCCAGCAGGCAGGGGTCTAACTATGGCTACACCTTC | NA | 13 | TRBV28 | NA | TRBJ1-2
CASSQEGHREAFF | TGTGCCAGCAGCCAAGAGGGACACCGGGAAGCTTTCTTT | NA | 13 | TRBV4-2 | few | TRBJ1-1
CASSSGGGVGEQFF | TGTGCCAGTTCTAGCGGGGGGGGAGTCGGTGAGCAGTTCTTC | TRBD2 | 14 | TRBV27 | NA | TRBJ2-1
CASRRGDSLSTGELFF | TGTGCCAGCAGGCGGGGGGATAGCCTCTCCACCGGGGAGCTGTTTTTT | TRBD2 | 16 | TRBV5-4 | NA | TRBJ2-2
CASSNQGSDTQYF | TGTGCCAGCAGTAACCAGGGGTCAGATACGCAGTATTTT | NA | 13 | TRBV25-1 | once | TRBJ2-3
CSASLREGPQHF | TGCAGTGCCAGCCTCAGGGAAGGGCCCCAGCATTTT | NA | 12 | TRBV29-1 | once | TRBJ1-5
CASSQDWGGGGYNEQFF | TGCGCCAGCAGCCAAGATTGGGGCGGGGGCGGTTACAATGAGCAGTTCTTC | NA | 17 | TRBV4-3 | NA | TRBJ2-1
CASSPDRGNYGYTF | TGTGCCAGCAGCCCGGACAGGGGGAATTATGGCTACACCTTC | TRBD1 | 14 | TRBV5-4 | NA | TRBJ1-2
CASSRRQGTDTQYF | TGTGCCAGCAGCCGGAGACAGGGAACAGATACGCAGTATTTT | TRBD1 | 14 | TRBV5-8 | once | TRBJ2-3
CASSLAAGSGGDYNEQFF | TGTGCCAGCAGCTTAGCGGCGGGGAGCGGGGGAGACTACAATGAGCAGTTCTTC | TRBD2 | 18 | TRBV7-2 | NA | TRBJ2-1
CASSPPGTSGVYEQYF | TGTGCCAGCTCGCCCCCAGGGACTAGCGGGGTTTACGAGCAGTACTTC | TRBD2 | 16 | TRBV18 | NA | TRBJ2-7
CASSLAQIDTGELFF | TGTGCCAGCAGCTTGGCCCAAATAGACACCGGGGAGCTGTTTTTT | NA | 15 | TRBV5-5 | NA | TRBJ2-2
CASSFGGQPQHF | TGTGCCAGCAGCTTTGGGGGGCAGCCCCAGCATTTT | NA | 12 | TRBV5-4 | NA | TRBJ1-5
CASQGQRNTEAFF | TGTGCCAGCCAGGGGCAGAGGAACACTGAAGCTTTCTTT | NA | 13 | TRBV7-9 | NA | TRBJ1-1
CASSPGDWTGACYGYTF | TGTGCCAGCAGCCCCGGGGATTGGACAGGGGCGTGCTATGGCTACACCTTC | TRBD1 | 17 | TRBV11-3 | NA | TRBJ1-2
CASSFTGGGGYTF | TGTGCCAGCAGCTTCACAGGGGGTGGGGGCTACACCTTC | TRBD1 | 13 | TRBV7-2 | once | TRBJ1-2
CASSLRPRDNEQFF | TGTGCCAGCAGTCTTAGACCGAGGGACAATGAGCAGTTCTTC | NA | 14 | TRBV27 | NA | TRBJ2-1
CASSEQGNNQPQHF | TGTGCCAGCAGTGAACAGGGGAATAATCAGCCCCAGCATTTT | NA | 14 | TRBV2 | NA | TRBJ1-5
CASSLRGQQPYGYTF | TGTGCCAGCAGTTTACGAGGACAGCAACCCTATGGCTACACCTTC | NA | 15 | TRBV27 | NA | TRBJ1-2
CASSPSGGAVETQYF | TGTGCCAGCAGTCCTAGCGGGGGGGCGGTTGAGACCCAGTACTTC | TRBD2 | 15 | TRBV27 | NA | TRBJ2-5
CASSLGRTGDYGYTF | TGTGCCAGCAGCTTAGGCCGTACAGGGGACTATGGCTACACCTTC | TRBD1 | 15 | TRBV7-9 | NA | TRBJ1-2
CASSSTKRQGQPQHF | TGTGCCAGCAGTTCAACGAAACGCCAGGGTCAGCCCCAGCATTTT | NA | 15 | TRBV28 | NA | TRBJ1-5